This T cell receptor (beta chain) was retrieved from a study of OX40 agonist ivuxolimab in advanced cancers. Study-wide context: Ivuxolimab was delivered to patients intravenously every 2 weeks at doses spanning 0.01 to 10 mg/kg.

The method was immunoSEQ multiplex PCR; TCRdb's version includes in-frame clones alone and lacks a portion of them. The sample gives 50,000 to 65,000 clones, roughly 89% of which show up once; roughly 1.3% is in the top ten. The specimen was CD4+ or CD8+ T cells sorted from blood, collected in a trial of the OX40 agonist ivuxolimab. This TCR derives from an adult with an advanced solid tumor such as melanoma, head and neck, liver or kidney cancer.

The CDR3 protein is CAWSPPPRGSPPRDEQYF. In DNA form, the CDR3 reads TGTGCCTGGAGTCCACCCCCTCGGGGGTCTCCCCCTAGGGACGAGCAGTACTTC. J is TRBJ2-7 and V is TRBV30; TRBD2 is a possible D gene (6 bases). Germline V CDR1 and CDR2: GTSNPN, SVGIG (reference sequence). This CDR3 has 18 amino acids. V was pared by 2 bases and J by 5 bases, with 28 bases between. The full variable domain, its missing parts supplied by reference TRBV30 and TRBJ2-7, is SQTIHQWPATLVQPVGSPLSLECTVEGTSNPNLYWYRQAAGRGLQLLFYSVGIGQISSEVPQNLSASRPQDRQFILSSKKLLLSDSGFYLCAWSPPPRGSPPRDEQYFGPGTRLTVT.